A selection of T cell receptor beta chains follows, all from one sample in a study of response to subunit inactivated influenza vaccine. Each CDR3 protein is one row after TCRdb ran MiXCR on the RT-PCR reads. The table records 650,000 to 800,000 distinct CDR3 sequences, approximately 14% of them present only once. The sample consisted of PBMCs from blood, taken roughly 2 weeks before vaccination. The receptors originated from a man aged 50 to 59 who received an inactivated influenza vaccine. Both conserved end residues are part of each CDR3. Fields, in order: D gene, V gene, J gene, clone size, CDR3 protein, CDR3 DNA. A D gene is named only where the DNA matches it firmly. Clone size appears in some rows only: once, few, many, or a class for an expanded clone.

-,TRBV29-1,TRBJ2-5,-,CSVEDYRPGKYF,TGCAGCGTTGAAGACTACCGACCAGGGAAGTACTTC
-,TRBV5-1,TRBJ1-1,-,CASSFRQAMNTEAFF,TGCGCCAGCAGCTTCCGACAGGCGATGAACACTGAAGCTTTCTTT
TRBD2,TRBV9,TRBJ2-1,-,CASTRTGGNHNEQFF,TGTGCCAGCACGCGGACGGGAGGGAACCACAATGAGCAGTTCTTC
-,TRBV29-1,TRBJ1-5,few,CSVSRGVEGQPQHF,TGCAGCGTTTCGAGGGGCGTCGAAGGACAGCCCCAGCATTTT
-,TRBV28,TRBJ1-4,few,CASSLGTQYQREKLFF,TGTGCCAGCAGTTTAGGGACTCAGTATCAACGGGAAAAACTGTTTTTT
-,TRBV19,TRBJ1-1,-,CASREYGGNTEAFF,TGTGCCAGTAGGGAATACGGCGGAAACACTGAAGCTTTCTTT
TRBD2,TRBV5-1,TRBJ2-5,-,CASSSTSVTETQYF,TGCGCCAGCAGCTCGACTAGCGTGACAGAGACCCAGTACTTC
-,TRBV3-1,TRBJ2-3,-,CASSQDPRSTDTQYF,TGTGCCAGCAGCCAAGATCCCAGGAGCACAGATACGCAGTATTTT
-,TRBV3-1,TRBJ2-7,many,CASSPYRGLDEQYF,TGTGCCAGCAGCCCTTACAGGGGACTGGACGAGCAGTACTTC
-,TRBV12-3/TRBV12-4,TRBJ2-2,few,CASSPTIGTGELFF,TGTGCCAGCAGTCCGACCATAGGCACCGGGGAGCTGTTTTTT
-,TRBV19,TRBJ1-1,-,CASSPYRVAEAFF,TGTGCCAGTAGTCCCTACAGGGTGGCTGAAGCTTTCTTT
-,TRBV6-1,TRBJ1-2,-,CASSLTSPQYGYTF,TGTGCCAGCAGCCTTACAAGCCCGCAGTATGGCTACACCTTC
-,TRBV4-2,TRBJ1-4,-,CASSQEAGRRSEKLFF,TGTGCCAGCAGCCAAGAAGCGGGACGTCGGAGTGAAAAACTGTTTTTT
TRBD2,TRBV13,TRBJ2-1,-,CASSLTSGGRGSNEQFF,TGTGCCAGCAGCCTAACTAGCGGGGGGCGAGGATCAAATGAGCAGTTCTTC
TRBD1,TRBV20-1,TRBJ2-1,-,CSAKTGLSSYNEQFF,TGCAGTGCCAAGACAGGGCTGAGCTCCTACAATGAGCAGTTCTTC
TRBD1,TRBV5-1,TRBJ1-1,-,CASSTGQGITEAFF,TGCGCCAGCAGCACCGGACAGGGGATCACTGAAGCTTTCTTT
-,TRBV4-2,TRBJ2-7,few,CASSQKMEGSSYEQYF,TGTGCCAGCAGCCAGAAGATGGAAGGGAGCTCCTACGAGCAGTACTTC
TRBD1,TRBV12-3/TRBV12-4,TRBJ2-1,few,CASSHARQGAYNEQFF,TGTGCCAGCAGTCACGCACGACAGGGGGCCTACAATGAGCAGTTCTTC
TRBD1,TRBV5-1,TRBJ2-5,-,CASSFIPGQGEETQYF,TGCGCCAGCAGCTTCATACCGGGACAGGGCGAAGAGACCCAGTACTTC
TRBD1,TRBV5-1,TRBJ2-7,-,CASNPNGQGAYEQYF,TGCGCCAGCAACCCTAACGGACAGGGGGCATACGAGCAGTACTTC
-,TRBV20-1,TRBJ2-7,-,CSARGGDSLSQYF,TGCAGTGCTAGAGGGGGAGACTCCCTGTCGCAGTACTTC
-,TRBV7-7,TRBJ2-2,-,CASSLVGAPEREPNTGELFF,TGTGCTAGCAGCTTAGTGGGGGCGCCGGAGAGGGAACCGAACACCGGGGAGCTGTTTTTT
TRBD1,TRBV19,TRBJ2-3,-,CASSDPGQGITDTQYF,TGTGCCAGTAGTGACCCGGGACAGGGGATCACAGATACGCAGTATTTT
TRBD2,TRBV5-6,TRBJ2-7,-,CASSLGSGRAYEQYF,TGTGCCAGCAGCTTGGGGAGCGGGAGGGCCTACGAGCAGTACTTC
-,TRBV4-3,TRBJ2-7,-,CASSPSTGHHEQYF,TGCGCCAGCAGCCCCTCGACAGGCCACCACGAGCAGTACTTC